The next 32 T cell receptor beta chains were all read from a single sample in a study of OX40 agonist ivuxolimab in advanced cancers. Method: immunoSEQ multiplex PCR; TCRdb's copy keeps in-frame clones and lacks some. The table records 15,000 to 20,000 clones, less than 75% of them present only once. The sample here was CD4+ or CD8+ T cells sorted from blood, taken in a trial of the OX40 agonist ivuxolimab. The receptors here all came from an adult with an advanced solid tumor such as melanoma, head and neck, liver or kidney cancer.

The chain recombines TRBV5-4 with TRBJ2-3; no clear D gene. Trimming pared 4 bases from V and 5 bases from J, leaving 11 bases between. Germline loops: CDR1 SGHNT, CDR2 YYREEE (reference sequence). The CDR3 is 13 residues long. The chain's CDR3 is CASSPEIQDTQYF. The CDR3 DNA follows: TGTGCCAGCAGCCCCGAGATCCAAGATACGCAGTATTTT.

In its sample, this clone was seen many times. The chain recombines TRBV27 with TRBJ2-1; 8 bases map to TRBD1. This CDR3 has 18 residues. V lost 1 base and J lost 4; bases outside the gene matches: 12. Germline V CDR1 and CDR2: MNHEY, SMNVEV (reference sequence). As DNA, the CDR3 is TGTGCCAGCAGTTTATGGGGAGAGACAGGGGCCGGATACAATGAGCAGTTCTTC. Its protein is CASSLWGETGAGYNEQFF.

V is TRBV29-1 and J is TRBJ2-1, with 10 nucleotides matching TRBD2. The germline CDR1 and CDR2 sequences are SQVTM and ANQGSEA. The CDR3 runs to 13 residues. V shed 4 bases, J shed 5 bases, and the junction held 2 bases outside the gene matches. CDR3 amino acids: CSVASGSHNEQFF. DNA of the CDR3: TGCAGCGTTGCTAGCGGGAGCCACAATGAGCAGTTCTTC.

This sequence joins TRBV10-1 and TRBJ2-7, with 9 bases that match TRBD1. Germline loops: CDR1 WNHNN, CDR2 SYGVQD (reference sequence). V dropped 7 bases and J dropped 6; count of bases not matched to a gene: 16. This CDR3 has 16 amino acids. CDR3 loop: CASIRVRPDRGCEQYF. The CDR3 coding sequence is TGCGCCAGCATAAGAGTACGTCCCGACAGGGGGTGCGAGCAGTACTTC.

The V gene is TRBV13, the J gene TRBJ2-7, with 13 positions matching TRBD2. The CDR3 loop spans 16 amino acids. The trim removed 4 bases at V and 2 bases at J, leaving 5 bases unmatched. CDR1 PRHDT and CDR2 FYEKMQ come from the germline V gene (reference sequence). DNA of the CDR3: TGTGCCAGCAGCTCCCCACTAGCGGGAGGGCCCTACGAGCAGTACTTC. Protein product: CASSSPLAGGPYEQYF.

In this sample, this clone turned up a few times. J is TRBJ2-6 and V is TRBV2, with D possibly being TRBD2 (6 bases). The CDR3 consists of 17 residues. The germline gives CDR1 SNHLY, CDR2 FYNNEI. Trimming pared 7 bases from V and 0 bases from J, leaving 16 bases between. The CDR3 sequence: CASKGGPMSSGANVLTF. The CDR3 DNA sequence: TGTGCCAGCAAGGGAGGACCGATGAGCTCTGGGGCCAACGTCCTGACTTTC.

V gene TRBV15 combines with J gene TRBJ2-7; D may be TRBD2 (5 bases). The length of the CDR3 is 15 residues. From germline, CDR1 is LNHNV and CDR2 YYDKDF (reference sequence). Trimming left V 1 base short and J 5 bases short, with 15 bases between. CDR3 nucleotides: TGTGCCACCAGCAGAGTAAAGGGAGTTCTCCACGAGCAGTACTTC. Residues: CATSRVKGVLHEQYF.

This chain uses TRBV13 with TRBJ2-5; the D gene is possibly TRBD2 (6 bases). Germline V CDR1 and CDR2: PRHDT, FYEKMQ (reference sequence). Between the trimmed V and J ends, which lost 4 bases and 5 bases, there was a span of 26 bases. This CDR3 spans 18 amino acids. For the CDR3, the DNA is TGTGCCAGCAGCTCACCACTCTTGGGCCAACTAGCTTCGGAGACCCAGTACTTC. Translation gives CASSSPLLGQLASETQYF.

This chain joins TRBV15 and TRBJ2-3; 10 nucleotides align to TRBD2. The length of the CDR3 is 18 residues. J lost 2 bases, V lost 0 bases, and 8 bases had no gene match. Per germline, CDR1 LNHNV and CDR2 YYDKDF (reference sequence). The CDR3 DNA is TGTGCCACCAGCAGAGAGATAGGGACTAGCGTACACACAGATACGCAGTATTTT. Protein product: CATSREIGTSVHTDTQYF.

The genes are TRBV30 and TRBJ1-5; D unresolved. This CDR3 spans 12 amino acids. CDR1 is GTSNPN and CDR2 is SVGIG in the germline V gene (reference sequence). Trimming removed 0 bases at V and 6 bases at J, with 6 bases between. The CDR3 loop reads CAWSVYSQPQHF. DNA for the CDR3: TGTGCCTGGAGTGTCTACAGTCAGCCCCAGCATTTT.

The chain links TRBV27 to TRBJ2-5, with 9 bases identical to TRBD2. This CDR3 has 14 amino acids. Unmatched junction bases numbered 6, after V lost 6 bases and J lost 4 bases. Per germline, CDR1 MNHEY and CDR2 SMNVEV (reference sequence). The CDR3 protein is CASSLALAGETQYF. As DNA, the CDR3 is TGTGCCAGCAGCTTGGCACTAGCGGGAGAGACCCAGTACTTC.

The chain employs TRBV5-1 and TRBJ2-7, with 9 bases that match TRBD1. The ends lost 4 bases at V and 3 bases at J; junction bases unmatched: 5. From germline, CDR1 is SGHRS and CDR2 YFSETQ. The CDR3 covers 14 residues. CDR3 DNA: TGCGCCAGCAGCACTGGGACAGGGAACTACGAGCAGTACTTC. Its translation is CASSTGTGNYEQYF.

V is TRBV19 and J is TRBJ2-1; 7 bases are shared with TRBD2. Trimming removed 4 bases from V and 1 base from J; junction bases left unmatched: 4. The V gene's germline CDR1 is LNHDA and CDR2 SQIVND (reference sequence). The CDR3 loop spans 15 amino acids. As DNA, the CDR3 is TGTGCCAGTAGTACATCTAGCGGTTCCTACAATGAGCAGTTCTTC. Translated, it gives CASSTSSGSYNEQFF. The variable domain in full, completed from reference TRBV19 and TRBJ2-1, reads DGGITQSPKYLFRKEGQNVTLSCEQNLNHDAMYWYRQDPGQGLRLIYYSQIVNDFQKGDIAEGYSVSREKKESFPLTVTSAQKNPTAFYLCASSTSSGSYNEQFFGPGTRLTVL.

The V call is TRBV7-3, the J call TRBJ2-3; 8 bases are a match to TRBD2. With V trimmed by 6 bases and J by 1 base, 3 bases remained unmatched. The CDR3 covers 14 residues. CDR1 is SGHTA, CDR2 FQGTGA, per germline. CDR3 in amino acids: CASRSGGGTDTQYF. The DNA for the CDR3 is TGTGCCAGCAGGTCCGGGGGGGGCACAGATACGCAGTATTTT.

The rearrangement joins TRBV29-1 to TRBJ2-1, with 13 bases that match TRBD2. Germline V gene sequence: CDR1 SQVTM, CDR2 ANQGSEA. This CDR3 spans 17 amino acids. The J segment lost 5 bases and the V segment lost 3 bases, leaving 10 bases of the junction unmatched. The CDR3 DNA sequence: TGCAGCGTTGAGGAGACTAGCGGGAGGATTCTTCACAATGAGCAGTTCTTC. Protein sequence: CSVEETSGRILHNEQFF.

As DNA, the CDR3 is TGTGCCAGCAGCCCCAGTTTTAAGGCAAATAATCAGCCCCAGCATTTT. Its protein product is CASSPSFKANNQPQHF. The V and J genes are TRBV11-3 and TRBJ1-5; no reliable D call. The CDR3 consists of 16 residues. Germline V lookup: CDR1 SGHNT, CDR2 YENEEA. Trimming cost V 5 bases and J 4 bases, with 18 bases left between them.

This chain joins TRBV7-9 and TRBJ2-7; 7 nucleotides match TRBD2. The V gene end was trimmed by 5 bases and the J gene end by 5 bases; junction bases not matched to a gene: 15. Germline V lookup: CDR1 SEHNR, CDR2 FQNEAQ (reference sequence). This CDR3 spans 16 amino acids. The CDR3 DNA is TGTGCCAGCAGCCAGACGACTAGCAAATCCGTCAACGAGCAGTACTTC. Its translation is CASSQTTSKSVNEQYF.

The rearrangement joins TRBV19 to TRBJ2-1; 8 bases line up with TRBD1. The CDR3 contains 16 residues. Trimming removed 6 bases from V and 4 bases from J; junction bases left unmatched: 11. In germline, CDR1 is LNHDA, CDR2 SQIVND (reference sequence). Here the CDR3 reads CASSSSGQGNYNEQFF. The DNA for the CDR3 is TGTGCCAGTAGCTCATCCGGACAGGGAAATTACAATGAGCAGTTCTTC.

This clone was seen a few times. The V and J genes are TRBV7-9 and TRBJ2-1; the match to TRBD1 covers 7 bases. The CDR3 is 15 amino acids. Germline CDR1 reads SEHNR; CDR2 reads FQNEAQ (reference sequence). With V trimmed by 5 bases and J by 0 bases, 4 bases remained unmatched. The CDR3 region has the DNA TGTGCCAGCAGCCCAACAGGGGCCTCCTACAATGAGCAGTTCTTC. Protein sequence: CASSPTGASYNEQFF.

The V and J genes are TRBV7-2 and TRBJ2-7; 8 bases line up with TRBD2. Germline lookup yields CDR1 SGHTA and CDR2 FQGNSA. J was trimmed by 0 bases and V by 4 bases; bases with no gene match: 5. This CDR3 is built from 15 residues. The CDR3 reads CASSSSGGNSYEQYV. In DNA, the CDR3 is TGTGCCAGCAGCTCCTCGGGGGGGAACTCCTACGAGCAGTACGTC.

This chain links TRBV7-9 with TRBJ2-1; D is possibly TRBD2 (6 bases). V lost 5 bases and J lost 1, with 9 bases in between. The germline V gene has CDR1 SEHNR and CDR2 FQNEAQ (reference sequence). The CDR3 spans 14 residues. The DNA for the CDR3 is TGTGCCAGCAGCCGGGGGACGTCCTACAATGAGCAGTTCTTC. Protein product: CASSRGTSYNEQFF.

The genes are TRBV27 and TRBJ2-7, with 10 bases identical to TRBD2. The germline V gene has CDR1 MNHEY and CDR2 SMNVEV (reference sequence). This CDR3 contains 16 residues. With 4 bases clipped from V and 5 bases from J, the junction kept 11 bases outside the gene matches. This CDR3 is CASSSPIGLAADEQYF. DNA of the CDR3: TGTGCCAGCAGTTCTCCGATAGGACTAGCGGCTGACGAGCAGTACTTC.

The chain carries TRBV29-1 and TRBJ1-1; possibly TRBD1 for D (5 bases). With 6 bases removed from V and 10 bases from J, the gap between germline ends came to 15 bases. The CDR3 consists of 11 residues. Germline CDR1 is SQVTM and CDR2 is ANQGSEA. Written as DNA, the CDR3 is TGCAGCGTGGGGGAGGGCCATGGAGCTTTCTTT. It translates to CSVGEGHGAFF. Based on the CDR3 plus reference TRBV29-1 and TRBJ1-1, the full variable domain is SAVISQKPSRDICQRGTSLTIQCQVDSQVTMMFWYRQQPGQSLTLIATANQGSEATYESGFVIDKFPISRPNLTFSTLTVSNMSPEDSSIYLCSVGEGHGAFFGQGTRLTVV.

This clone was seen more than once but under ten times. The chain is built from TRBV27 and TRBJ1-1, with D maybe TRBD1 (5 bases). This CDR3 has 13 amino acids. V gave up 4 bases and J gave up 3 bases, with 9 bases separating them. CDR1 is MNHEY and CDR2 is SMNVEV in the germline V gene (reference sequence). The CDR3 coding sequence is TGTGCCAGCAGTTGGGGGACTTACACTGAAGCTTTCTTT. It translates to CASSWGTYTEAFF.

This chain links TRBV7-6 with TRBJ2-7; D is uncertain. V shed 4 bases and J shed 0 bases, with 10 bases lying between them. Germline V gene lookup returns CDR1 SGHVS and CDR2 FNYEAQ. The CDR3 extends over 14 amino acids. DNA for the CDR3: TGTGCCAGCAGCTCAACCCCGAGCTCCTACGAGCAGTACTTC. Residues: CASSSTPSSYEQYF.

The genes are TRBV29-1 and TRBJ2-7, with D hard to call. The V gene's germline CDR1 is SQVTM and CDR2 ANQGSEA. The V and J ends lost 5 bases and 2 bases respectively, with 13 bases between them. CDR3 length equals 13 residues. This CDR3 is CSVRTATTYEQYF. In DNA, the CDR3 is TGCAGCGTTCGTACAGCCACCACCTACGAGCAGTACTTC.

This chain links TRBV10-3 with TRBJ2-3; TRBD2 matches 8 bases. The CDR3 consists of 16 residues. Germline assignment: CDR1 ENHRY and CDR2 SYGVKD. The junction had 4 bases not matched to a gene; V was cut back by 0 bases and J by 2 bases. The CDR3, as DNA: TGTGCCATCAGTGAGTCGGGTAGCGGGGTCACAGATACGCAGTATTTT. It translates to CAISESGSGVTDTQYF.

CDR3 nucleotides: TGTGCCAGCAGTTACAGGGCCAATGAAGCTTTCTTT. Its protein is CASSYRANEAFF. The chain couples TRBV6-5 to TRBJ1-1; D gene ambiguous. V lost 2 bases, J lost 7 bases, and 8 bases lay in between. The CDR3 length is 12 residues. The germline V gene has CDR1 MNHEY and CDR2 SVGAGI.

The chain links TRBV29-1 to TRBJ2-7; 10 bases agree with TRBD2. The CDR3 sequence is 21 residues long. Germline CDR1 and CDR2: SQVTM and ANQGSEA. With 4 bases clipped from V and 3 bases from J, the junction kept 27 bases outside the gene matches. The CDR3 protein is CSVVEGSSGSRGGMGDYEQYF. CDR3 nucleotide sequence: TGCAGCGTTGTGGAGGGGTCTAGCGGGAGTAGGGGCGGTATGGGGGACTACGAGCAGTACTTC.

This clone was seen a few times. This chain uses TRBV6-5 with TRBJ1-1; D remains ambiguous. The CDR3 spans 13 residues. The V gene's germline CDR1 is MNHEY and CDR2 SVGAGI. Trimming removed 8 bases from V and 0 bases from J, with 10 bases in between. CDR3 loop: CASAILLNTEAFF. The CDR3 DNA reads TGTGCCAGCGCTATCCTTCTGAACACTGAAGCTTTCTTT.

The rearrangement joins TRBV11-2 to TRBJ1-2; 12 bases match TRBD1. CDR3 length equals 14 residues. J gave up 7 bases and V 5 bases, and 5 bases lay outside the gene matches. Germline values: CDR1 SGHAT, CDR2 FQNNGV. CDR3: CASSRDRGLVGYTF. The CDR3 region has the DNA TGTGCCAGCAGCAGGGACAGGGGGCTCGTTGGCTACACCTTC.

This chain connects TRBV7-8 to TRBJ1-1; TRBD1 agrees at 7 bases. J lost 3 bases, V lost 3 bases, and 7 bases had no gene match. The CDR3 contains 15 residues. Germline V gene data show CDR1 as SGHVS and CDR2 as FQNEAQ. The CDR3 sequence: CASSFRRGTDTEAFF. The CDR3 DNA reads TGTGCCAGCAGCTTTCGCAGGGGGACAGACACTGAAGCTTTCTTT.